Detailed here is one T cell receptor beta chain. Its specificity is unknown. This sample is drawn from a study of T cells in localized non-small cell lung cancer. Regarding the study as a whole: Across samples, adjacent lung featured a median 57 of the top 100 tumor clones. Longer overall survival was associated with a higher density of T cells in the blood. Owing to sequencing of a solitary tumor region, heterogeneity cannot be discounted. Uninvolved adjacent lung had higher T cell clonality than tumor and all other tissues.

CDR1 is LNHDA, CDR2 SQIVND, per germline (reference sequence). The V segment lost 0 bases and the J segment 7 bases; nucleotides outside the gene matches: 6. This CDR3 spans 16 amino acids. Only in-frame clones appear in the TCRdb table, and some are missing; sequencing was by immunoSEQ multiplex PCR. The table has 52,000 or so clones, approximately 88% seen once. This sequence was found in a man aged 40 to 70 with stage III lung adenocarcinoma. The sample here was peripheral blood mononuclear cells, taken before any cancer treatment. The chain combines TRBV19 with TRBJ1-6; 7 nucleotides match TRBD1. CDR3 sequence: CASSIEGTVGNSPLHF. In DNA, the CDR3 is TGTGCCAGTAGTATAGAGGGGACAGTAGGAAATTCACCCCTCCACTTT.